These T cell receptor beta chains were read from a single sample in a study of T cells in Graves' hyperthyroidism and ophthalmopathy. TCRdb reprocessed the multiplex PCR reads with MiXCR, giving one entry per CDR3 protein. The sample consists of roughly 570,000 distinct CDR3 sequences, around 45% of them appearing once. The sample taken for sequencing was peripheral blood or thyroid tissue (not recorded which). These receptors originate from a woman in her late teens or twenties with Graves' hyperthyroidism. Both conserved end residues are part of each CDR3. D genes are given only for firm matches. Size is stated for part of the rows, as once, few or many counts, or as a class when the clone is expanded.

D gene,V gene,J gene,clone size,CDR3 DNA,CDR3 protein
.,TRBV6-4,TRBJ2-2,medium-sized,TGTGCCAGCAGTGAAAGCACCGGGGAGCTGTTTTTT,CASSESTGELFF
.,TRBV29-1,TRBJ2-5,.,TGCAGCGTTGGCAGGGTGGGGACCGGGGAGGCCCAGTACTTC,CSVGRVGTGEAQYF
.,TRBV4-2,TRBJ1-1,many,TGTGCCTCGGCGATGAACACTGAAGCTTTCTTT,CASAMNTEAFF
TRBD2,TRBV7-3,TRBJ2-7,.,TGTGCCAGCAGCTCGCCGGGACTAGGGTACAATGAGCAGTACTTC,CASSSPGLGYNEQYF
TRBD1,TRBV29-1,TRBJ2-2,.,TGCAGCGTTGAAGGAGTCGGACAGGAGAACACCGGGGAGCTGTTTTTT,CSVEGVGQENTGELFF
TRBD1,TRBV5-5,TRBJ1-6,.,TGTGCCAGCCGGACAGGTATTTCCATCCACTTT,CASRTGISIHF
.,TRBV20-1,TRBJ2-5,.,TGCAGTGCAACCGGGACGGCTGGCCATGAGACCCAGTACTTC,CSATGTAGHETQYF
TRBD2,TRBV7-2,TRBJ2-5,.,TGTGCCAGCAGTACGGGACTAGCGGGATCGAGGCAAGAGACCCAGTACTTC,CASSTGLAGSRQETQYF
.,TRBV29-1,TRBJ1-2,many,TGCAGCGTTGATCTGGGGCCGGGCAACTATGGCTACACCTTC,CSVDLGPGNYGYTF
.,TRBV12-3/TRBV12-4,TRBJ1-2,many,TGTGCCAGCAGTTCCCAACCGACCAGGCCTGGCTACACCTTC,CASSSQPTRPGYTF
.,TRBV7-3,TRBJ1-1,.,TGTGCCAGCAGCTTAGCGGGGGGTACATGGAACACTGAAGCTTTCTTT,CASSLAGGTWNTEAFF
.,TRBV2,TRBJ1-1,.,TGTGCCAGCAGTGGAGAGACAGGCCAGAACACTGAAGCTTTCTTT,CASSGETGQNTEAFF
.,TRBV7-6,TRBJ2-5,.,TGTGCCAGCAGCTTAGCGCGGGCCTCCCAAGAGACCCAGTACTTC,CASSLARASQETQYF
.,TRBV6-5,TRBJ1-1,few,TGTGCCAGCAATCGACACCCGCCGGACACTGAAGCTTTCTTT,CASNRHPPDTEAFF
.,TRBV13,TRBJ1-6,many,TGTGCCAGCAGCGAACAGAGCTATAATTCACCCCTCCACTTT,CASSEQSYNSPLHF
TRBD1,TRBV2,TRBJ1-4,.,TGTGCCAGCAGCGAAGCAGGCAGGGGGCCTGAAAAACTGTTTTTT,CASSEAGRGPEKLFF
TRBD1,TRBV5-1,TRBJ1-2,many,TGCGCCAGCAGCTCCTCCGGGACAGGGAGGGGAGGCTACACCTTC,CASSSSGTGRGGYTF
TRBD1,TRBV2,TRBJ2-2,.,TGTGCCAGCAGTCGTCACCGGGACAGGGGGCAAAACACCGGGGAGCTGTTTTTT,CASSRHRDRGQNTGELFF
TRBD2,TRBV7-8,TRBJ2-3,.,TGTGCCAGCAGCTTAGATCGAGCGGGGCTACTGGATACGCAGTATTTT,CASSLDRAGLLDTQYF
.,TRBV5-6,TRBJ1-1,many,TGTGCCCCGGTTGGGACTGAAGCTTTCTTT,CAPVGTEAFF
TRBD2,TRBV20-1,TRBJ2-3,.,TGCAGTGCTAGTGGGACTAGCGGTAGCACAGATACGCAGTATTTT,CSASGTSGSTDTQYF
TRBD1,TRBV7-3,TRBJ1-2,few,TGTGCCAGCAGCTCTTCCGGGACAGACTATGGCTACACCTTC,CASSSSGTDYGYTF
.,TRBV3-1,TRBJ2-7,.,TGTGCCAGCAGCCTCGGAGGGGGTAGGCTTACCTACGAGCAGTACTTC,CASSLGGGRLTYEQYF
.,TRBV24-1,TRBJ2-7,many,TGTGCCACCAGTGCCGGATCCTACGAGCAGTACTTC,CATSAGSYEQYF
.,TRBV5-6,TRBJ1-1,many,TGTGCCAGCAACGAGGGGTGGAGCGGGCGCACTGAAGCTTTCTTT,CASNEGWSGRTEAFF
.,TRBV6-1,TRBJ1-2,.,TGTGCCAGCATGGGGGGGGTTTCTGGCTGCACCTTC,CASMGGVSGCTF